The clone carrying this T cell receptor beta chain was seen more than once but under ten times. The germline V and J ends were trimmed by 6 bases and 8 bases, with 16 bases remaining between them. Germline CDR1 reads PRHDT; CDR2 reads FYEKMQ (reference sequence). CDR3 length: 13 amino acids. This sample is part of a study of chemoradiotherapy in HPV16-positive cancers. Sequenced by immunoSEQ multiplex PCR; TCRdb stores in-frame clones only, minus some. The sample lists approximately 5,900 clones, 65% to 80% occurring once. V gene TRBV13 combines with J gene TRBJ1-2, with D perhaps matching TRBD1 (6 bases). Here the sequenced sample was tumor tissue, taken from a patient who underwent chemoradiotherapy. The receptor was isolated from a human donor with HPV-associated anogenital cancer. CDR3 sequence reads: CASSHGGGYGYTF. In DNA, the CDR3 is TGTGCCAGCAGTCATGGAGGGGGGTACGGCTACACCTTC.